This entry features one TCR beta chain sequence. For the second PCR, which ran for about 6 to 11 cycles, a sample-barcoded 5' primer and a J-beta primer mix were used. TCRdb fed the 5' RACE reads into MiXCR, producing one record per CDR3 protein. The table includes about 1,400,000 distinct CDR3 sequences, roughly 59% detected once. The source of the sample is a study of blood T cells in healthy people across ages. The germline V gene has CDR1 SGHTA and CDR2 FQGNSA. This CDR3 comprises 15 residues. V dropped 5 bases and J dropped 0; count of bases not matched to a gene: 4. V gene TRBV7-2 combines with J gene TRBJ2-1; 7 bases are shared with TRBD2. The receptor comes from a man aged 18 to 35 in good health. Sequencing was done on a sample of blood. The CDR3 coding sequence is TGTGCCAGCAGCAGGCGGGGGAGCTCCTACAATGAGCAGTTCTTC. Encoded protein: CASSRRGSSYNEQFF.